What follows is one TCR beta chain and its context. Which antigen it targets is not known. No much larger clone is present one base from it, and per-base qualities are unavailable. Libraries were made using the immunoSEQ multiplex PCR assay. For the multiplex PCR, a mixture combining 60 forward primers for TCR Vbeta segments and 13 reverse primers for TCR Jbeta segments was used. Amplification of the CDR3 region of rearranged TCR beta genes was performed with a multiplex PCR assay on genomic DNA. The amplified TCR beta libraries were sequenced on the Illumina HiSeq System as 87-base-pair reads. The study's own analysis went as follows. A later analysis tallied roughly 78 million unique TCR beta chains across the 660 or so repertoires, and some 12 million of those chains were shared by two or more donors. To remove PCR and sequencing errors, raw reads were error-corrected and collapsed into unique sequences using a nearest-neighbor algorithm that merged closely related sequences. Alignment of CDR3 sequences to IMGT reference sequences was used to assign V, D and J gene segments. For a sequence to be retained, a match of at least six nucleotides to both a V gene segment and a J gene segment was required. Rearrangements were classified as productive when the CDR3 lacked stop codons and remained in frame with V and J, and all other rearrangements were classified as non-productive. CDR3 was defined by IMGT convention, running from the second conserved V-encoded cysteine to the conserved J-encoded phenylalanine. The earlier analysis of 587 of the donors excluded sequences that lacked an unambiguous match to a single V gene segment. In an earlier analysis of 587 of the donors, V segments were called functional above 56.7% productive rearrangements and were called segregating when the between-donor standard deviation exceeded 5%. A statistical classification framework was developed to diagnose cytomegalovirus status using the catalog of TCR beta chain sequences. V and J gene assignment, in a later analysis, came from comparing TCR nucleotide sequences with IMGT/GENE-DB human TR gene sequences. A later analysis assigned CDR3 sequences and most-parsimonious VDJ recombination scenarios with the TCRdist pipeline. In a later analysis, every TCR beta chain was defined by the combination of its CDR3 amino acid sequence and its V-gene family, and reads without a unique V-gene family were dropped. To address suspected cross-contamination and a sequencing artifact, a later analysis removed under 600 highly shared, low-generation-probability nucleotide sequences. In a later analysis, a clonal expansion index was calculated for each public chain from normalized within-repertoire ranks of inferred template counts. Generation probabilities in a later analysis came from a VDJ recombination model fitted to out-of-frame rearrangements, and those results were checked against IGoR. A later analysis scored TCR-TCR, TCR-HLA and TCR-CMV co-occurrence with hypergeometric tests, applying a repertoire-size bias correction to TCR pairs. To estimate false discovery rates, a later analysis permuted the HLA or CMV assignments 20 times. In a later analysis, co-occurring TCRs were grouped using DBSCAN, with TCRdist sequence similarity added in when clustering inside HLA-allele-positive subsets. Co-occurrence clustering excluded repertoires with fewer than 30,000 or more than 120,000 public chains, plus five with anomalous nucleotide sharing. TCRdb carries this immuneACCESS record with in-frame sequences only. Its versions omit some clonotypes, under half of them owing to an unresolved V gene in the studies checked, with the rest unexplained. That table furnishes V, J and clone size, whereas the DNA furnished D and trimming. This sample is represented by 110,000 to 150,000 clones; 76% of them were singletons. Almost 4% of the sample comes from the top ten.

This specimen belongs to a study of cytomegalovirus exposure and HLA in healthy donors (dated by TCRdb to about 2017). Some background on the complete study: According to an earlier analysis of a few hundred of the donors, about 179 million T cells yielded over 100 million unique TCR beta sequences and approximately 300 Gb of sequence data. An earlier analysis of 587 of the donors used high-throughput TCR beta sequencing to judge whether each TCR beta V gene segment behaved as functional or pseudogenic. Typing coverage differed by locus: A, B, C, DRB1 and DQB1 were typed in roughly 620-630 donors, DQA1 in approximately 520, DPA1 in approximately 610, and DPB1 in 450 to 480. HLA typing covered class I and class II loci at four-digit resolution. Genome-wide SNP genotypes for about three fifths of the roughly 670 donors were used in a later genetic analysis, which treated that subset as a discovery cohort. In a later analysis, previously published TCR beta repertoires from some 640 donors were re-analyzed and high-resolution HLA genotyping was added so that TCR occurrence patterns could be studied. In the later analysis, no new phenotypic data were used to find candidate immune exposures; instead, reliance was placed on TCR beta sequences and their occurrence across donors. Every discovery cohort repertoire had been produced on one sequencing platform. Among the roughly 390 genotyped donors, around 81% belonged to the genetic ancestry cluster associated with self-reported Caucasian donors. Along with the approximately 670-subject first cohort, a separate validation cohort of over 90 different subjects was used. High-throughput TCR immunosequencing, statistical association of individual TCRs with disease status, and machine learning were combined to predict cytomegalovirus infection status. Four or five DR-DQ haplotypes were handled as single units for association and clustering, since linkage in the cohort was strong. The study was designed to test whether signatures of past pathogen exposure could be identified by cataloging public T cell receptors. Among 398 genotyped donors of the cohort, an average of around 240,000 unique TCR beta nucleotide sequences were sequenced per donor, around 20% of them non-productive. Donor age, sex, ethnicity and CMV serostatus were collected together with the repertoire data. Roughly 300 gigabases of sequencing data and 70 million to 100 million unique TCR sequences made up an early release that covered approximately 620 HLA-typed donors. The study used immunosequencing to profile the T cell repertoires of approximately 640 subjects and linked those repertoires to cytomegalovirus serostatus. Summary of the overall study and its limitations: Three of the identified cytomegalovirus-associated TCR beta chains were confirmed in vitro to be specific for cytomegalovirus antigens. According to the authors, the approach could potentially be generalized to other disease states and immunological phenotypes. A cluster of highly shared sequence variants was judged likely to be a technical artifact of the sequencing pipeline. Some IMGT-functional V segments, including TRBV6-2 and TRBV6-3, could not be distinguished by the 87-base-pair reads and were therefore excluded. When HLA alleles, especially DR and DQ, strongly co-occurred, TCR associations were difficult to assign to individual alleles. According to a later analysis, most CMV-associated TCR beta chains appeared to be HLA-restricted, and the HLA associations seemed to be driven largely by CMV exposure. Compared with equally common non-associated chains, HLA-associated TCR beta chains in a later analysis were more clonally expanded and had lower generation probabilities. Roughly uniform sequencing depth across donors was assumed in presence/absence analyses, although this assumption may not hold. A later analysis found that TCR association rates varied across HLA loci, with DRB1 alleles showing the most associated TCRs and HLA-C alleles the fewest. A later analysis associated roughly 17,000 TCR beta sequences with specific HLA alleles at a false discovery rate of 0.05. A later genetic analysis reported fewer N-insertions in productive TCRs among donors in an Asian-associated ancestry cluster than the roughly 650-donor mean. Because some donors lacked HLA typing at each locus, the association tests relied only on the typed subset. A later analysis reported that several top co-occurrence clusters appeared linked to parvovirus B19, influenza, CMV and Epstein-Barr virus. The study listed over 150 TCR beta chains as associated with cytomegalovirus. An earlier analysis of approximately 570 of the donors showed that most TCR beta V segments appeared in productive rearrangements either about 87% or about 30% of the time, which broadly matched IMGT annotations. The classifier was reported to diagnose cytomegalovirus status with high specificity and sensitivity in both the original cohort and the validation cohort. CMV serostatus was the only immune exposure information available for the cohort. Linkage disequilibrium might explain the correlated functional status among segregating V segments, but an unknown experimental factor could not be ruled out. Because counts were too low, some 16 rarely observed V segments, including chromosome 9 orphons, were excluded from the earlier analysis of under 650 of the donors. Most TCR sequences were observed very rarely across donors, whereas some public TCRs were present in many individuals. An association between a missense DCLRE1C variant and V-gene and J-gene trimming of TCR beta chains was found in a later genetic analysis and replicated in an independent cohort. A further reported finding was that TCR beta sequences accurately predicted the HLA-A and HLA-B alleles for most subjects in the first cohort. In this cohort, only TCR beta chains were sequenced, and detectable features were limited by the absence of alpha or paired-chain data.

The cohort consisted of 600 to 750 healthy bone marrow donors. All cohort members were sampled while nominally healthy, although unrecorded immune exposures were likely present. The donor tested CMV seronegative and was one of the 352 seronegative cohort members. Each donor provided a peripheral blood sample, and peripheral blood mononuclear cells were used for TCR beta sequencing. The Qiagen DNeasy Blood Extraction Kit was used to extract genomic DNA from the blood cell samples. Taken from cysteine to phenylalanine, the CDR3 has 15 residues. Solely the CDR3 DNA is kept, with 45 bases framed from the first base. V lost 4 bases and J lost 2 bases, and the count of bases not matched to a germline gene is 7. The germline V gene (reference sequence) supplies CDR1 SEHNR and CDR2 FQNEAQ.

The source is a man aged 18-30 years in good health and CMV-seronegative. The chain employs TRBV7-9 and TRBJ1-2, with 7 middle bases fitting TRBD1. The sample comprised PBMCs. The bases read TGTGCCAGCAGCTCACCCCGGGACAGCAACTATGGCTACACCTTC. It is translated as CASSSPRDSNYGYTF.